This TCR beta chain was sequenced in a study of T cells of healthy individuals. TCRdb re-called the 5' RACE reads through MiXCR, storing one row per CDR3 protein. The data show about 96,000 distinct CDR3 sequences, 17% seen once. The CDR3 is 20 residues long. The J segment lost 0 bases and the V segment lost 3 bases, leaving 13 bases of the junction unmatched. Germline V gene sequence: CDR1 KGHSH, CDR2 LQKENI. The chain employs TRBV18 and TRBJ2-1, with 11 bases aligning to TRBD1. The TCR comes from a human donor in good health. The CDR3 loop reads CASSPRPVGQGAGSYNEQFF. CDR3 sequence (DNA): TGTGCCAGCTCACCCCGACCCGTCGGACAGGGGGCGGGCTCCTACAATGAGCAGTTCTTC. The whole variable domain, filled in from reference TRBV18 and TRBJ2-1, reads NAGVMQNPRHLVRRRGQEARLRCSPMKGHSHVYWYRQLPEEGLKFMVYLQKENIIDESGMPKERFSAEFPKEGPSILRIQQVVRGDSAAYFCASSPRPVGQGAGSYNEQFFGPGTRLTVL.